The entry that follows covers one T cell receptor (beta chain) sequence. This sample is part of a study of blood T cell repertoires in COVID-19. Overall study: Specimens from acute and convalescent COVID-19 originated in the United States, Italy and Spain. Sample material is recorded as cDNA or gDNA derived from T cells, B-cell-depleted T cells, or PBMCs.

Those enrolled in Seattle joined during active infection and were followed longitudinally afterward. Looked up from germline, CDR1 is SGHKS and CDR2 is YYEKEE (reference sequence). The J segment lost 2 bases and the V segment lost 6 bases, leaving 12 bases of the junction unmatched. There are 16 residues in the CDR3. Authors' processing steps: From reference gene primer amplification, estimates of nucleated cell counts were derived. Sequencing used immunoSEQ multiplex PCR; TCRdb keeps in-frame clones, though not all of them. That table furnishes V, J and clone size, whereas the DNA furnished D and trimming. The data show 75,000 to 90,000 clones, roughly 88% seen once.

The sequenced sample consisted of peripheral blood. This receptor was identified in a man aged 18 to 30 with COVID-19, enrolled during active disease. The rearrangement links TRBV5-5 to TRBJ2-7; 9 bases line up with TRBD2. CDR3 in amino acids: CASTPDLGGRAYEQYF. The CDR3 DNA is TGTGCCAGCACCCCGGATTTGGGCGGGAGGGCCTACGAGCAGTACTTC.